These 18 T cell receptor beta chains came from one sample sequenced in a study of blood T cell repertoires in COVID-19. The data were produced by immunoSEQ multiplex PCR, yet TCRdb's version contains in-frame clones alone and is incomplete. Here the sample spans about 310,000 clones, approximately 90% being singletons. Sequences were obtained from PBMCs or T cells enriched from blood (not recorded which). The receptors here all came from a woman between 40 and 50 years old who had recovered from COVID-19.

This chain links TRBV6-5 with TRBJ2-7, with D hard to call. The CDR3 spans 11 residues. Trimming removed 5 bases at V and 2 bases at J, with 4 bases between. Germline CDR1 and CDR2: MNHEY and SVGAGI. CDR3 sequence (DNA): TGTGCCAGCAGTCTAACCTACGAGCAGTACTTC. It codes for CASSLTYEQYF.

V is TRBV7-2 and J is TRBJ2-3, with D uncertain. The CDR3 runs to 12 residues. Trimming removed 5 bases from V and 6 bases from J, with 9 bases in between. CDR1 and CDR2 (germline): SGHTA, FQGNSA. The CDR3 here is CASSPYLDTQYF. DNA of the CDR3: TGTGCCAGCAGCCCCTACTTGGATACGCAGTATTTT.

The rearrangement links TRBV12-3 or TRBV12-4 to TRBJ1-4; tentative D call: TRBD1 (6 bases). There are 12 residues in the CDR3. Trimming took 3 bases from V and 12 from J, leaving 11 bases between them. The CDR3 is CASSFGRGELFF. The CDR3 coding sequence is TGTGCCAGCAGTTTCGGCAGGGGAGAACTGTTTTTT.

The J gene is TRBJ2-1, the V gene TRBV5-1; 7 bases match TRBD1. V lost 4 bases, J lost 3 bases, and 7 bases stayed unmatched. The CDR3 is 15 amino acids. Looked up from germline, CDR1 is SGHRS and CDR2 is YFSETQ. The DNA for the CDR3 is TGCGCCAGCAGCCCCAGACAGGGCCTCTACAATGAGCAGTTCTTC. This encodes CASSPRQGLYNEQFF.

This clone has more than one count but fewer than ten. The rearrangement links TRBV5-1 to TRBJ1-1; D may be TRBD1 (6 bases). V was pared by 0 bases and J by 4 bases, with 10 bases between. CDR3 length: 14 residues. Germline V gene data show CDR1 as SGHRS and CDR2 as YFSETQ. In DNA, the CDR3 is TGCGCCAGCAGCTTGGAACAGGGTACCACTGAAGCTTTCTTT. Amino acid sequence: CASSLEQGTTEAFF.

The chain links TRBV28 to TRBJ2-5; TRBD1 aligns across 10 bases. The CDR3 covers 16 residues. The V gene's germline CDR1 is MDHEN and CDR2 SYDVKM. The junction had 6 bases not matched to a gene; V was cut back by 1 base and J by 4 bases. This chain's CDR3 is CASSLSPDRGGETQYF. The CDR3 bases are TGTGCCAGCAGTTTATCCCCGGACAGGGGGGGAGAGACCCAGTACTTC.

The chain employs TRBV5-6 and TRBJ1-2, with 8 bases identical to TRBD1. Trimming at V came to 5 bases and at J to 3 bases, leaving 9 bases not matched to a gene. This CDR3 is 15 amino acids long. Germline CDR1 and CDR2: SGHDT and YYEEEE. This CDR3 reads CASSPRTGWDYGYTF. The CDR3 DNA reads TGTGCCAGCAGTCCCAGGACAGGGTGGGACTATGGCTACACCTTC.

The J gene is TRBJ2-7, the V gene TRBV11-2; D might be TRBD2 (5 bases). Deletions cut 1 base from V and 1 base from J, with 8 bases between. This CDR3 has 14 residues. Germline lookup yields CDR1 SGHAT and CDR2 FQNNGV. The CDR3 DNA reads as TGTGCCAGCAGCTTAGCCCGGACTTCCTACGAGCAGTACTTC. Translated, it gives CASSLARTSYEQYF.

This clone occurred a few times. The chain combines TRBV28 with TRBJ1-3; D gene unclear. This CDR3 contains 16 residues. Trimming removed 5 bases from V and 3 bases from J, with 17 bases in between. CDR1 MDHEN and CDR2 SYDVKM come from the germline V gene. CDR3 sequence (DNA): TGTGCCAGCAGTCCGGTTGACGGGAGTTATGGAAACACCATATATTTT. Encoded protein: CASSPVDGSYGNTIYF.

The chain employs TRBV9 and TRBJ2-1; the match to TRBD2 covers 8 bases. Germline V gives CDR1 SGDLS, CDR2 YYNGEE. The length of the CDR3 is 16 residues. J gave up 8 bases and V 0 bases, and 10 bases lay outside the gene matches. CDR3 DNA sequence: TGTGCCAGCAGCGTAGGGGAGCGGGGGCCATGGGATGAGCAGTTCTTC. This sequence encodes CASSVGERGPWDEQFF.

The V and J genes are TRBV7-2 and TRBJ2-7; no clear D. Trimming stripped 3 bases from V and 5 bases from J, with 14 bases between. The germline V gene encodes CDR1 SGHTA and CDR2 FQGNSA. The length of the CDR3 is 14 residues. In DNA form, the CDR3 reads TGTGCCAGCAGCTTTTATCCGGGTTCAGACGAGCAGTACTTC. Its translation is CASSFYPGSDEQYF.

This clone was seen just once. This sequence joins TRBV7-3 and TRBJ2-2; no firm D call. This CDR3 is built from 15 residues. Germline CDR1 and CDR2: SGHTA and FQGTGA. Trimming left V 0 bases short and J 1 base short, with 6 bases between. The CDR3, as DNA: TGTGCCAGCAGCTTAACGCCCAGGAACACCGGGGAGCTGTTTTTT. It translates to CASSLTPRNTGELFF. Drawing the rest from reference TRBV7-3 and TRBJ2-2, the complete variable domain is GAGVSQTPSNKVTEKGKYVELRCDPISGHTALYWYRQSLGQGPEFLIYFQGTGAADDSGLPNDRFFAVRPEGSVSTLKIQRTERGDSAVYLCASSLTPRNTGELFFGEGSRLTVL.

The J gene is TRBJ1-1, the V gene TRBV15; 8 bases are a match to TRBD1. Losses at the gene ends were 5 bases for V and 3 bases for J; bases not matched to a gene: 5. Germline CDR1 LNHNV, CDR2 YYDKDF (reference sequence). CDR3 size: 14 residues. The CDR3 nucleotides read TGTGCCACCAGCGTGGACAGGGCGGACACTGAAGCTTTCTTT. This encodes CATSVDRADTEAFF.

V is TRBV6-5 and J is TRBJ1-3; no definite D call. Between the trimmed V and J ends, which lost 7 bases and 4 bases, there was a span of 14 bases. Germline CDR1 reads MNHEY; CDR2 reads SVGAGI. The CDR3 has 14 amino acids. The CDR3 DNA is TGTGCCAGCATCGAGGGAGGGCTCGGAAACACCATATATTTT. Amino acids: CASIEGGLGNTIYF.

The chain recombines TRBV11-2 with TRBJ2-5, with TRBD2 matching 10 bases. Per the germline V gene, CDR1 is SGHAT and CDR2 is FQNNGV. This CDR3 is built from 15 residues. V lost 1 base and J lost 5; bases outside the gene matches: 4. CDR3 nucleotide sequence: TGTGCCAGCAGCTTAGTAGCGGGGGGCTTGGAGACCCAGTACTTC. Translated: CASSLVAGGLETQYF.

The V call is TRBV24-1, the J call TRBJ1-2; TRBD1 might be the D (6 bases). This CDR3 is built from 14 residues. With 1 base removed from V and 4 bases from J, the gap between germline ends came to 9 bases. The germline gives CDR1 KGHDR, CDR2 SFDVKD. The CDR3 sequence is CATSDFRGGYGYTF. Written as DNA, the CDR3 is TGTGCCACCAGTGATTTTAGGGGGGGCTATGGCTACACCTTC.

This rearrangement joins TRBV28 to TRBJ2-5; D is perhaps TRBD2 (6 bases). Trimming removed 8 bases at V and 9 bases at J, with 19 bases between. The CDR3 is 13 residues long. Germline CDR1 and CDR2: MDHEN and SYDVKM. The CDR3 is CASRRRGLTAQYF. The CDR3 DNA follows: TGTGCCAGCCGCAGGAGGGGCCTTACGGCCCAGTACTTC.

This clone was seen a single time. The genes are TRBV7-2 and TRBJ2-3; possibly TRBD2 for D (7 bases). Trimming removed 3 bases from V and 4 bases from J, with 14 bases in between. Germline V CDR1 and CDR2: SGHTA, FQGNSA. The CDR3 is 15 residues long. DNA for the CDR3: TGTGCCAGCAGCTTTACGGGGGGCGCCTCAGATACGCAGTATTTT. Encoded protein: CASSFTGGASDTQYF.